The 31 T cell receptor beta chains listed next were all sequenced from one sample in a study of post-analysis software for immune sequencing data. No antigen is known for these receptors. Built from TCR beta cDNA, the libraries had unique molecular identifiers in them. TCRdb reprocessed the PCR reads with MiXCR, giving one entry per CDR3 protein. The sample holds about 770,000 distinct CDR3 sequences, 40% to 55% seen once. General study results and limits: Patients had higher frequencies than controls of about 5 TRBV segments, including TRBV5-6, TRBV5-1 and TRBV20-1.

The specimen sequenced was blood. The receptors here all came from a girl aged 10 to 17 with multiple sclerosis.

This clonotype came up a few times. V is TRBV9 and J is TRBJ2-7; 8 bases align to TRBD2. Trimming at V came to 0 bases and at J to 5 bases, leaving 10 bases not matched to a gene. The length of the CDR3 is 16 residues. Germline V gene sequence: CDR1 SGDLS, CDR2 YYNGEE. CDR3 protein: CASSVASEAGGDEQYF. CDR3 bases: TGTGCCAGCAGCGTAGCATCGGAGGCGGGAGGAGACGAGCAGTACTTC.

Points on this clonotype: An end of the junction differs from the germline gene, which may be a read error. This chain links TRBV29-1 with TRBJ2-7, with D tentatively TRBD1 or TRBD2 (5 bases each). The CDR3 covers 13 residues. Germline V lookup: CDR1 SQVTM, CDR2 ANQGSEA. The CDR3 DNA is TGCAGCGTGGAAGAGATGTTGGGGACCGAGCAGTACTTC. This gives the protein CSVEEMLGTEQYF.

V and J are TRBV9 and TRBJ2-3; 9 bases are a match to TRBD2. The germline CDR1 and CDR2 sequences are SGDLS and YYNGEE. This CDR3 is 16 amino acids long. Losses at the gene ends were 3 bases for V and 0 bases for J; bases not matched to a gene: 5. The CDR3 DNA sequence: TGTGCCAGCAGCGCGACTAGCGGAGGGAGCACAGATACGCAGTATTTT. Protein product: CASSATSGGSTDTQYF. Looking up the rest from reference TRBV9 and TRBJ2-3 gives the full variable domain: DSGVTQTPKHLITATGQRVTLRCSPRSGDLSVYWYQQSLDQGLQFLIQYYNGEERAKGNILERFSAQQFPDLHSELNLSSLELGDSALYFCASSATSGGSTDTQYFGPGTRLTVL.

The V gene is TRBV7-9, the J gene TRBJ2-7; 13 positions agree with TRBD2. The CDR3 has 18 amino acids. Looked up from germline, CDR1 is SEHNR and CDR2 is FQNEAQ (reference sequence). Unmatched junction bases numbered 12, after V lost 5 bases and J lost 2 bases. The CDR3 sequence: CASSPRAGLAGVAYEQYF. The CDR3 DNA is TGTGCCAGCAGCCCTCGGGCTGGACTAGCGGGAGTCGCCTACGAGCAGTACTTC.

This clonotype has more than one count but fewer than ten. The genes are TRBV6-5 and TRBJ2-5; the D gene is possibly TRBD2 (5 bases). This CDR3 is 15 amino acids long. CDR1 is MNHEY and CDR2 is SVGAGI in the germline V gene. Trimming pared 5 bases from V and 5 bases from J, leaving 18 bases between. This CDR3 reads CASSPLNRDGETQYF. Here the CDR3 DNA reads TGTGCCAGCAGTCCCCTCAACCGGGATGGGGAGACCCAGTACTTC.

This clonotype has just a few counts. This chain connects TRBV15 to TRBJ2-5; weak D call: TRBD1 (6 bases). CDR3 size: 13 residues. CDR1 is LNHNV and CDR2 is YYDKDF in the germline V gene (reference sequence). Trimming stripped 1 base from V and 5 bases from J, with 8 bases between. The CDR3 nucleotides are TGTGCCACCAGCAGAGTAAGGGGGGAGACCCAGTACTTC. Encoded protein: CATSRVRGETQYF.

V and J are TRBV7-9 and TRBJ2-1; possibly TRBD2 for D (6 bases). Trimming cost V 0 bases and J 2 bases, with 11 bases left between them. CDR3 size: 16 residues. Germline loops: CDR1 SEHNR, CDR2 FQNEAQ (reference sequence). The CDR3 spells CASSLAREHPYNEQFF. DNA of the CDR3: TGTGCCAGCAGCTTAGCCCGGGAGCACCCCTACAATGAGCAGTTCTTC.

The chain joins TRBV28 to TRBJ1-5; 8 positions match TRBD1. In germline, CDR1 is MDHEN, CDR2 SYDVKM. The J segment lost 7 bases and the V segment lost 6 bases, leaving 11 bases of the junction unmatched. The CDR3 has 15 amino acids. DNA for the CDR3: TGTGCCAGCAGCGGATCAGGACAGGGCGTGCAGCCCCAGCATTTT. The encoded protein is CASSGSGQGVQPQHF.

V is TRBV20-1 and J is TRBJ2-3, with a weak D call TRBD2 (6 bases). Trimming shortened V by 1 base and J by 5 bases, and 13 bases separated the two germline ends. Germline V gives CDR1 DFQATT, CDR2 SNEGSKA (reference sequence). The CDR3 consists of 14 residues. CDR3 in amino acids: CSARGLVGIDTQYF. The CDR3 coding sequence is TGCAGTGCTAGAGGACTAGTGGGGATAGATACGCAGTATTTT.

The sample holds a few counts of this clonotype. The chain joins TRBV7-8 to TRBJ1-1; 8 bases agree with TRBD1. The CDR3 has 11 residues. From germline, CDR1 is SGHVS and CDR2 FQNEAQ. J was trimmed by 8 bases and V by 7 bases; bases with no gene match: 3. DNA for the CDR3: TGTGCCAGCACAAGGACAGGGGAAGCTTTCTTT. This gives the protein CASTRTGEAFF.

Ten or more counts support this clonotype. This chain connects TRBV4-2 to TRBJ2-1; 7 bases fit TRBD2. The V segment lost 0 bases and the J segment 3 bases; nucleotides outside the gene matches: 8. This CDR3 has 17 amino acids. Germline assignment: CDR1 LGHNA and CDR2 YNFKEQ. The CDR3 spells CASSQDPPSGLYNEQFF. The CDR3 nucleotides read TGTGCCAGCAGCCAAGATCCCCCTAGCGGCCTCTACAATGAGCAGTTCTTC.

This clonotype occurred once. V gene TRBV20-1 combines with J gene TRBJ2-7; the match to TRBD2 covers 8 bases. Germline V gives CDR1 DFQATT, CDR2 SNEGSKA (reference sequence). With V trimmed by 2 bases and J by 5 bases, 8 bases remained unmatched. This CDR3 spans 14 amino acids. The CDR3 region has the DNA TGCAGTGCTAGAAATCCCGGGAGGGAAGACGAGCAGTACTTC. This translates into CSARNPGREDEQYF.

The chain couples TRBV28 to TRBJ1-1; 8 bases map to TRBD1. The CDR3 totals 16 residues. Per germline, CDR1 MDHEN and CDR2 SYDVKM. After removal of 6 bases from V and 4 bases from J, the junction contained 13 bases not matched to a gene. Written as DNA, the CDR3 is TGTGCCAGCAGCCCAGCGGGTCAGGGGGCGAGCACTGAAGCTTTCTTT. Translated: CASSPAGQGASTEAFF.

This clonotype was detected a few times. The rearrangement joins TRBV27 to TRBJ1-4; 7 bases align to TRBD1. V gave up 6 bases and J gave up 8 bases; unmatched junction bases: 15. The CDR3 is made up of 16 amino acids. Germline lookup yields CDR1 MNHEY and CDR2 SMNVEV (reference sequence). The CDR3 DNA sequence: TGTGCCAGCAGCACGACGCAGGGGGGGAATAGGGAAAAACTGTTTTTT. Protein sequence: CASSTTQGGNREKLFF.

This clonotype was counted a few times. The V and J genes are TRBV7-2 and TRBJ2-7; tentatively, D is TRBD1 (6 bases). In germline, CDR1 is SGHTA, CDR2 FQGNSA. This CDR3 comprises 14 residues. The V and J ends lost 0 bases and 3 bases respectively, with 9 bases between them. The CDR3 protein is CASSLAAGDYEQYF. In DNA form, the CDR3 reads TGTGCCAGCAGCTTAGCGGCAGGGGACTACGAGCAGTACTTC.

This clonotype has just a few counts. V usage is TRBV29-1 and J usage is TRBJ2-5; 7 positions agree with TRBD1. V gave up 1 base and J gave up 2 bases; unmatched junction bases: 7. Germline values: CDR1 SQVTM, CDR2 ANQGSEA. This CDR3 is 15 amino acids long. This CDR3 is CSVEVPGQEQETQYF. Here the CDR3 DNA reads TGCAGCGTTGAAGTTCCTGGACAGGAGCAAGAGACCCAGTACTTC.

This clonotype was counted a few times. The V gene is TRBV29-1, the J gene TRBJ2-1; the match to TRBD2 covers 12 bases. The ends lost 6 bases at V and 4 bases at J; junction bases unmatched: 4. CDR1 SQVTM and CDR2 ANQGSEA come from the germline V gene. This CDR3 is built from 14 residues. CDR3 residues: CSVRTSGAYNEQFF. The CDR3 DNA reads as TGCAGCGTCAGGACTAGCGGGGCTTACAATGAGCAGTTCTTC.

This sequence joins TRBV5-1 and TRBJ2-3; the match to TRBD2 covers 10 bases. Germline CDR1 and CDR2: SGHRS and YFSETQ. The CDR3 loop spans 19 amino acids. V gave up 0 bases and J gave up 0 bases; unmatched junction bases: 10. This CDR3 is CASSLVSPSGRASTDTQYF. CDR3 sequence (DNA): TGCGCCAGCAGCTTGGTTTCGCCTAGCGGGAGAGCTAGCACAGATACGCAGTATTTT. Using reference TRBV5-1 and TRBJ2-3 for the parts outside the CDR3, the full variable domain is KAGVTQTPRYLIKTRGQQVTLSCSPISGHRSVSWYQQTPGQGLQFLFEYFSETQRNKGNFPGRFSGRQFSNSRSEMNVSTLELGDSALYLCASSLVSPSGRASTDTQYFGPGTRLTVL.

To note about this clonotype: Since a much larger clone is just one base distant, this may be a read error. The J gene is TRBJ2-5, the V gene TRBV7-9, with TRBD2 identical over 10 bases. The closer fit of TRBJ2-7 to the DNA end suggests the J call may be wrong. The germline CDR1 and CDR2 sequences are SEHNR and FQNEAQ (reference sequence). This CDR3 is built from 17 residues. The CDR3 sequence is CSSSLRTTSGISYEQYF. The DNA for the CDR3 is TGTTCCAGCAGCTTACGTACAACTAGCGGGATATCCTACGAGCAGTACTTC.

This CDR3 is CASSQGGLAVPDTQYF. The DNA of the CDR3 is TGTGCCAGCAGCCAAGGGGGACTAGCGGTTCCAGATACGCAGTATTTT. The rearrangement uses TRBV4-2 and TRBJ2-3; 11 bases agree with TRBD2. The CDR3 has 16 residues. CDR1 LGHNA and CDR2 YNFKEQ come from the germline V gene. V lost 1 base and J lost 4; bases outside the gene matches: 4.

This clonotype was seen a few times. The V gene is TRBV29-1, the J gene TRBJ2-3, with TRBD2 matching 10 bases. Unmatched junction bases numbered 9, after V lost 3 bases and J lost 6 bases. The CDR3 is made up of 15 amino acids. Germline V lookup: CDR1 SQVTM, CDR2 ANQGSEA. CDR3 nucleotide sequence: TGCAGCGTTGAGGCACAGCGGGAGGGACCCGATACGCAGTATTTT. It encodes CSVEAQREGPDTQYF.

CDR3 coding DNA: TGTGCCACCAGTGCCCCCGACAGGGGACGGGATACGCAGTATTTT. Translating gives CATSAPDRGRDTQYF. The chain combines TRBV24-1 with TRBJ2-3, with 8 bases matching TRBD1. V lost 5 bases to trimming and J lost 6 bases; unmatched junction nucleotides: 9. This CDR3 spans 15 amino acids. Germline V gene lookup returns CDR1 KGHDR and CDR2 SFDVKD.

This clonotype was seen only a few times. This chain connects TRBV2 to TRBJ2-5; D could derive from TRBD1 or TRBD2 (5 bases each). The V gene lost 8 bases and the J gene lost 6 bases, with 16 bases spanning the gap. The length of the CDR3 is 13 residues. Germline CDR1 is SNHLY and CDR2 is FYNNEI. CDR3 amino acids: CASGIEGMQTQYF. The CDR3, as DNA: TGTGCCAGCGGTATCGAGGGGATGCAGACCCAGTACTTC.

The chain has TRBV9 and TRBJ2-7; 8 bases fit TRBD1. With 5 bases clipped from V and 7 bases from J, the junction kept 14 bases outside the gene matches. The CDR3 has 15 residues. Germline CDR1 and CDR2: SGDLS and YYNGEE. The CDR3 protein is CASSDAGGGYNEQYF. CDR3 in DNA: TGTGCCAGCAGTGACGCAGGGGGCGGGTACAATGAGCAGTACTTC.

This clonotype showed up just a few times. The rearrangement joins TRBV7-2 to TRBJ2-5; 10 bases are shared with TRBD2. CDR1 is SGHTA, CDR2 FQGNSA, per germline. J lost 4 bases, V lost 2 bases, and 7 bases had no gene match. This CDR3 region has 16 residues. The CDR3 reads CASSLIASGSAETQYF. CDR3 in DNA: TGTGCCAGCAGCTTAATCGCTAGCGGGAGTGCAGAGACCCAGTACTTC.

The chain recombines TRBV24-1 with TRBJ2-7, with D perhaps TRBD1 (6 bases). The J call may be in error: the DNA end matches TRBJ2-5 better. CDR1 is KGHDR, CDR2 SFDVKD, per germline. This CDR3 is built from 13 residues. The CDR3 DNA reads as TGTGCCACCAGTGCAGGCAGGGGAAAGACCCAGTACTTC. This codes for CATSAGRGKTQYF.

This clonotype was counted only a few times. This chain joins TRBV20-1 and TRBJ2-1; no firm D call. This CDR3 has 12 amino acids. CDR1 is DFQATT, CDR2 SNEGSKA, per germline (reference sequence). V lost 1 base, J lost 12 bases, and 13 bases lay in between. The DNA of the CDR3 is TGCAGTGCTAGAGTAGTGGAAATCGGGCAGTTCTTC. Translated, it gives CSARVVEIGQFF.

This clonotype has only a few counts. The chain has TRBV6-1 and TRBJ1-2; D ambiguous. V dropped 5 bases and J dropped 0 bases, with 19 bases sitting between them. This CDR3 has 17 amino acids. CDR1 is MNHNS, CDR2 SASEGT, per germline. CDR3 sequence reads: CASSRALDRLANYGYTF. CDR3 DNA sequence: TGTGCCAGCAGTCGGGCGCTCGACCGCTTAGCTAACTATGGCTACACCTTC.

V usage is TRBV12-3 or TRBV12-4 and J usage is TRBJ1-5; D is perhaps TRBD1 (5 bases). Trimming removed 4 bases from V and 1 base from J, with 14 bases in between. The CDR3 runs to 16 residues. DNA of the CDR3: TGTGCCAGCAGTTCCCTAGGAGGGGCGAGCAATCAGCCCCAGCATTTT. Translating gives CASSSLGGASNQPQHF.

In this sample, this clonotype turned up a few times. The J gene is TRBJ2-5, the V gene TRBV28; 12 bases are a match to TRBD2. Germline V lookup: CDR1 MDHEN, CDR2 SYDVKM. The CDR3 is 16 residues long. J was trimmed by 1 base and V by 3 bases; bases with no gene match: 3. CDR3 sequence: CASSLGTSGPQETQYF. The CDR3 DNA reads as TGTGCCAGCAGTTTGGGGACTAGCGGGCCCCAAGAGACCCAGTACTTC.

J is TRBJ1-1 and V is TRBV18, with a possible D match to TRBD1 (5 bases). In germline, CDR1 is KGHSH, CDR2 LQKENI. This CDR3 has 15 residues. The V end lost 4 bases, the J end lost 1 base, and 13 bases lay between the germline ends. This CDR3 is CASSLEYGQNTEAFF. The CDR3 nucleotides read TGTGCCAGCTCACTGGAATACGGACAGAACACTGAAGCTTTCTTT.